Each of the 25 T cell receptor beta chains below was sequenced from the same sample in a study of blood T cell repertoires in COVID-19. TCRdb's table, derived via immunoSEQ multiplex PCR, lists solely in-frame clones and lacks some. The top ten clones hold approximately 23% of a sample with 25,000 or so clones, around 83% of them seen once. The source material was peripheral blood. The source of these receptors is a human donor in a cohort sampled during active COVID-19.

The V gene is TRBV5-6, the J gene TRBJ2-7; 9 nucleotides line up with TRBD1. The V segment lost 1 base and the J segment 2 bases; nucleotides outside the gene matches: 7. Germline-derived CDR1 and CDR2 are SGHDT and YYEEEE. The CDR3 length is 16 residues. CDR3 sequence reads: CASSLLGQGTTYEQYF. The CDR3 nucleotides read TGTGCCAGCAGCTTGCTCGGACAGGGGACAACCTACGAGCAGTACTTC.

The chain couples TRBV12-5 to TRBJ2-6; D is uncertain. The germline V gene has CDR1 LGHNT and CDR2 FRNRAP. With 3 bases removed from V and 0 bases from J, the gap between germline ends came to 6 bases. The CDR3 loop spans 15 amino acids. The CDR3 protein is CASGFLSSGANVLTF. In DNA form, the CDR3 reads TGTGCTAGTGGTTTCCTGAGCTCTGGGGCCAACGTCCTGACTTTC. Full variable domain (rest looked up from reference TRBV12-5 and TRBJ2-6): DARVTQTPRHKVTEMGQEVTMRCQPILGHNTVFWYRQTMMQGLELLAYFRNRAPLDDSGMPKDRFSAEMPDATLATLKIQPSEPRDSAVYFCASGFLSSGANVLTFGAGSRLTVL.

The chain uses TRBV7-9 and TRBJ2-7, with 10 nucleotides matching TRBD1. This CDR3 is 15 amino acids long. Germline V gene sequence: CDR1 SEHNR, CDR2 FQNEAQ (reference sequence). V shed 1 base, J shed 3 bases, and the junction held 3 bases outside the gene matches. CDR3 region: CASSLGQGAFYEQYF. For the CDR3, the DNA is TGTGCCAGCAGCTTAGGACAGGGGGCGTTCTACGAGCAGTACTTC.

The rearrangement joins TRBV5-1 to TRBJ2-7; TRBD1 aligns across 8 bases. This CDR3 contains 14 residues. Trimming at V came to 3 bases and at J to 3 bases, leaving 5 bases not matched to a gene. Germline CDR1 reads SGHRS; CDR2 reads YFSETQ. CDR3 region: CASSWAGQDYEQYF. The CDR3 nucleotides read TGCGCCAGCAGCTGGGCGGGACAGGACTACGAGCAGTACTTC. Complete variable domain (other parts from reference TRBV5-1 and TRBJ2-7): KAGVTQTPRYLIKTRGQQVTLSCSPISGHRSVSWYQQTPGQGLQFLFEYFSETQRNKGNFPGRFSGRQFSNSRSEMNVSTLELGDSALYLCASSWAGQDYEQYFGPGTRLTVT.

The chain has TRBV4-1 and TRBJ2-3; D is perhaps TRBD1 (6 bases). The germline CDR1 and CDR2 sequences are MGHRA and YSYEKL. The V end was cut by 1 base, the J end by 1 base, with 15 bases between. The CDR3 extends over 17 amino acids. The CDR3 loop is CASSQATRQVGTDTQYF. The CDR3 DNA reads as TGCGCCAGCAGCCAAGCTACTCGACAGGTCGGCACAGATACGCAGTATTTT.

This clone occurred a few times. This chain links TRBV6-5 with TRBJ1-1, with 9 bases fitting TRBD1. The germline CDR1 and CDR2 sequences are MNHEY and SVGAGI. The CDR3 runs to 14 residues. Unmatched junction bases numbered 10, after V lost 10 bases and J lost 4 bases. The CDR3 bases are TGTGCCACGAGGCGAGGACAGGGGACCACTGAAGCTTTCTTT. Translation: CATRRGQGTTEAFF.

V is TRBV4-3 and J is TRBJ1-2; D call uncertain. V dropped 0 bases and J dropped 2 bases, with 16 bases sitting between them. The CDR3 sequence is 17 residues long. Germline V gene lookup returns CDR1 LGHNA and CDR2 YSLEER. CDR3 residues: CASSQDPSGVLNYGYTF. CDR3 nucleotide sequence: TGCGCCAGCAGCCAAGACCCTTCCGGGGTCCTAAACTATGGCTACACCTTC.

The chain employs TRBV7-7 and TRBJ2-1, with TRBD2 as a possible D gene (6 bases). V gave up 2 bases and J gave up 9 bases, with 17 bases separating them. CDR3 length: 15 residues. Germline V gives CDR1 SSHAT, CDR2 FNYEAQ (reference sequence). The CDR3 reads CASSLNLRRGSEQFF. CDR3 nucleotides: TGTGCCAGCAGCTTAAACTTGCGGCGGGGTAGTGAGCAGTTCTTC.

The chain has TRBV6-5 and TRBJ2-3; TRBD2 matches 7 bases. Germline V gene lookup returns CDR1 MNHEY and CDR2 SVGAGI. The CDR3 is 13 residues long. The V gene end was trimmed by 7 bases and the J gene end by 8 bases; junction bases not matched to a gene: 9. The CDR3 here is CASKSGEVGTQYF. In DNA form, the CDR3 reads TGTGCCAGCAAGAGCGGGGAGGTCGGTACGCAGTATTTT.

V and J are TRBV7-2 and TRBJ1-2, with TRBD1 identical over 8 bases. Unmatched junction bases numbered 11, after V lost 5 bases and J lost 6 bases. CDR1 and CDR2 (germline): SGHTA, FQGNSA. The CDR3 consists of 15 residues. The CDR3: CASSPGGAGRDGYTF. DNA for the CDR3: TGTGCCAGCAGCCCAGGGGGCGCGGGTCGGGATGGCTACACCTTC.

This chain links TRBV14 with TRBJ2-3, with 9 bases lining up with TRBD2. After removal of 0 bases from V and 4 bases from J, the junction contained 5 bases not matched to a gene. Germline loops: CDR1 SGHDN, CDR2 FVKESK. The CDR3 consists of 16 residues. CDR3 protein: CASSQDRGRVADTQYF. CDR3 nucleotide sequence: TGTGCCAGCAGCCAAGATCGCGGGAGGGTAGCAGATACGCAGTATTTT.

This clone has more than one count but fewer than ten. The chain recombines TRBV29-1 with TRBJ1-1; maybe TRBD1 (6 bases). Germline loops: CDR1 SQVTM, CDR2 ANQGSEA. With 3 bases removed from V and 5 bases from J, the gap between germline ends came to 7 bases. The CDR3 sequence is 11 residues long. The CDR3 nucleotides are TGCAGCGTTGATAGGGGGACTGAAGCTTTCTTT. This sequence encodes CSVDRGTEAFF.

The chain links TRBV18 to TRBJ1-2, with TRBD1 matching 7 bases. Germline CDR1 is KGHSH and CDR2 is LQKENI. With V trimmed by 4 bases and J by 0 bases, 5 bases remained unmatched. CDR3 length equals 15 residues. The CDR3 nucleotides read TGTGCCAGCTCACAGGGACAGTCTACTAACTATGGCTACACCTTC. It encodes CASSQGQSTNYGYTF.

J is TRBJ1-2 and V is TRBV6-4, with 7 bases identical to TRBD1. This CDR3 has 14 amino acids. Looked up from germline, CDR1 is MRHNA and CDR2 is SNTAGT. V lost 8 bases to trimming and J lost 2 bases; unmatched junction nucleotides: 8. The CDR3 DNA reads as TGTGCCAGCGCACCGACAGGGAGAAACTATGGCTACACCTTC. Its protein is CASAPTGRNYGYTF.

On this clone: This sample includes further DNA sequences coding for the same CDR3. The V call is TRBV19, the J call TRBJ2-1; 8 nucleotides agree with TRBD2. In germline, CDR1 is LNHDA, CDR2 SQIVND (reference sequence). The CDR3 contains 15 residues. J lost 5 bases, V lost 0 bases, and 3 bases had no gene match. The CDR3 coding sequence is TGTGCCAGTAGTATAGAGGCGGGGGGTCACAATGAGCAGTTCTTC. Its protein is CASSIEAGGHNEQFF.

This clone was found a few times. This rearrangement joins TRBV5-5 to TRBJ2-5, with 12 bases lining up with TRBD2. The CDR3 spans 17 residues. V lost 0 bases, J lost 3 bases, and 6 bases stayed unmatched. Germline CDR1 reads SGHKS; CDR2 reads YYEKEE (reference sequence). The CDR3 region is CASSLGLAGVRKETQYF. The CDR3 nucleotides are TGTGCCAGCAGCTTGGGACTAGCGGGGGTCAGGAAAGAGACCCAGTACTTC.

This chain links TRBV5-1 with TRBJ2-2; a possible D gene is TRBD1 (6 bases). Germline CDR1 SGHRS, CDR2 YFSETQ. CDR3 length equals 17 residues. The ends were cut back, 4 bases at V and 0 bases at J, with 16 bases in the middle. DNA for the CDR3: TGCGCCAGCAGCCGAACCCCGGACAGATCGAACACCGGGGAGCTGTTTTTT. Encoded protein: CASSRTPDRSNTGELFF.

The V gene is TRBV10-3, the J gene TRBJ2-7; TRBD2 matches 11 bases. The V gene end was trimmed by 4 bases and the J gene end by 3 bases; junction bases not matched to a gene: 2. The germline V gene encodes CDR1 ENHRY and CDR2 SYGVKD. This CDR3 is built from 14 residues. DNA of the CDR3: TGTGCCATCAGTGCCACTAGCGGGAGCTACGAGCAGTACTTC. It encodes CAISATSGSYEQYF.

V is TRBV5-6 and J is TRBJ2-5; tentatively, D is TRBD1 (5 bases). Trimming cost V 3 bases and J 5 bases, with 11 bases left between them. This CDR3 spans 13 amino acids. From germline, CDR1 is SGHDT and CDR2 YYEEEE. CDR3 in DNA: TGTGCCAGCAGCTCGGCAGGGTGGGAGACCCAGTACTTC. Translating gives CASSSAGWETQYF.

This sequence joins TRBV11-3 and TRBJ2-1; a weak D match, TRBD2 (7 bases). V was pared by 5 bases and J by 5 bases, with 10 bases between. The CDR3 is 13 amino acids. Germline-derived CDR1 and CDR2 are SGHNT and YENEEA. For the CDR3, the DNA is TGTGCCAGCAGCACCGGGGGGCACAATGAGCAGTTCTTC. It is translated as CASSTGGHNEQFF.

V and J are TRBV11-1 and TRBJ1-1, with TRBD1 matching 7 bases. The V and J ends lost 3 bases and 1 base, in that order; junction bases with no gene match: 2. Per germline, CDR1 SGHAT and CDR2 FQDESV (reference sequence). The CDR3 runs to 14 residues. CDR3 in DNA: TGTGCCAGCAGCTTCCAGGGGGGGAACACTGAAGCTTTCTTT. As protein: CASSFQGGNTEAFF.

The rearrangement links TRBV4-2 to TRBJ1-4; D uncertain. The V end lost 1 base, the J end lost 0 bases, and 6 bases lay between the germline ends. Germline lookup yields CDR1 LGHNA and CDR2 YNFKEQ. The CDR3 spans 15 residues. CDR3 sequence (DNA): TGTGCCAGCAGCCAAGCTTTAGCAACTAATGAAAAACTGTTTTTT. This sequence encodes CASSQALATNEKLFF.

About this clone: A junction end diverges from the germline sequence, so it may reflect a read error. This sequence joins TRBV5-1 and TRBJ2-3, with 10 bases matching TRBD1. The CDR3 consists of 15 residues. CDR1 SGHRS and CDR2 YFSETQ come from the germline V gene. CDR3 sequence: CASSYRDRGTDTPYF. The CDR3 coding sequence is TGCGCCAGCAGCTACCGGGACAGGGGTACAGATACGCCGTATTTT.

The chain combines TRBV10-3 with TRBJ2-7, with D possibly TRBD2 on 6 matching bases. V was shortened by 3 bases and J by 0 bases, with 9 bases between the two germline ends. The CDR3 has 14 residues. In germline, CDR1 is ENHRY, CDR2 SYGVKD. In DNA form, the CDR3 reads TGTGCCATCAGTGATGGCGGGGTCTCCTACGAGCAGTACTTC. It encodes CAISDGGVSYEQYF.

DNA for the CDR3: TGTGCCAGCAGCTCGGACAGGGGGCGTCATGGCTACACCTTC. Protein: CASSSDRGRHGYTF. The chain links TRBV21-1 to TRBJ1-2; the table's D call, TRBD1, has no DNA check behind it. TRBV21-1 is a listed pseudogene. The CDR3 is 14 amino acids.